The 27 T cell receptor beta chains below come from one sample, sequenced in a study of T cell responses to AZD1222 COVID-19 vaccine. Assay used: immunoSEQ multiplex PCR; TCRdb lists only in-frame clones, some missing. The data show around 76,000 clones, with 84% seen just once and around 9.8% held by the top ten. The source was peripheral blood, collected on day 0 of AZD1222 vaccination. The origin of the receptors is an adult in good health.

The chain joins TRBV28 to TRBJ1-5, with TRBD1 identical over 7 bases. The V gene's germline CDR1 is MDHEN and CDR2 SYDVKM. V was pared by 3 bases and J by 6 bases, with 8 bases of the junction left unmatched. The CDR3 has 15 residues. The CDR3 coding sequence is TGTGCCAGCAGTTTTTACAGGGGATCGGGTCAGCCCCAGCATTTT. It specifies CASSFYRGSGQPQHF.

The V and J genes are TRBV27 and TRBJ1-5; D is unclear. From germline, CDR1 is MNHEY and CDR2 SMNVEV (reference sequence). There are 17 residues in the CDR3. V was clipped by 5 bases and J by 1 base, with 18 bases between them. CDR3 DNA: TGTGCCAGCAGTCAGAGGGTGTCTTGGGAAAGCAATCAGCCCCAGCATTTT. It encodes CASSQRVSWESNQPQHF.

The chain uses TRBV10-3 and TRBJ1-1; 9 nucleotides match TRBD1. Germline CDR1 reads ENHRY; CDR2 reads SYGVKD. Trimming cost V 0 bases and J 5 bases; bases outside gene matches: 10. The CDR3 contains 17 residues. DNA of the CDR3: TGTGCCATCAGTGAGTCGACGGCGGACAGGGGTGGTACTGAAGCTTTCTTT. Translation: CAISESTADRGGTEAFF.

CDR3 amino acids: CASSPVGQRSDTQYF. The CDR3 DNA is TGTGCCAGCTCACCAGTCGGCCAGAGGTCAGATACGCAGTATTTT. The chain recombines TRBV18 with TRBJ2-3; D is unclear. The CDR3 has 15 residues. Germline V gene lookup returns CDR1 KGHSH and CDR2 LQKENI. V lost 2 bases and J lost 4, with 13 bases in between. Full variable domain (remainder filled in from reference TRBV18 and TRBJ2-3): NAGVMQNPRHLVRRRGQEARLRCSPMKGHSHVYWYRQLPEEGLKFMVYLQKENIIDESGMPKERFSAEFPKEGPSILRIQQVVRGDSAAYFCASSPVGQRSDTQYFGPGTRLTVL.

This clone was detected only a few times. V gene TRBV21-1 combines with J gene TRBJ2-1; the D call in the table, TRBD1, was not verified against the DNA. TRBV21-1 is shown as a pseudogene. The CDR3 is 14 residues long. CDR3 DNA sequence: TGTGCCAGCAGGCTTGACAGGGGGCCCAATGAGCAGTTCTTC. Its translation: CASRLDRGPNEQFF.

DNA for the CDR3: TGTGCCAGCAGCCCGTGGGGAGCTACCTACGAGCAGTACTTC. Amino acid sequence: CASSPWGATYEQYF. This chain uses TRBV5-4 with TRBJ2-7, with D maybe TRBD2 (5 bases). V gave up 4 bases and J gave up 2 bases, with 13 bases separating them. Germline V gene lookup returns CDR1 SGHNT and CDR2 YYREEE (reference sequence). This CDR3 comprises 14 residues.

This chain links TRBV7-8 with TRBJ1-5; D unclear. Germline CDR1 SGHVS, CDR2 FQNEAQ. Trimming removed 3 bases from V and 5 bases from J, with 11 bases in between. CDR3 size: 14 residues. The CDR3 coding sequence is TGTGCCAGCAGCTTTTGGGCACGAGATCAGCCCCAGCATTTT. Translation: CASSFWARDQPQHF.

The V call is TRBV6-2 or TRBV6-3, the J call TRBJ1-1; unclear D gene. The ends were cut back, 2 bases at V and 1 base at J, with 5 bases in the middle. CDR1 and CDR2 (germline): MNHEY, SVGEGT. The CDR3 runs 13 residues. CDR3 sequence: CASSYRQNTEAFF. CDR3 coding DNA: TGTGCCAGCAGTTACAGACAGAACACTGAAGCTTTCTTT.

The chain joins TRBV30 to TRBJ2-6; D might be TRBD1 or TRBD2, each matching 5 bases. Germline assignment: CDR1 GTSNPN and CDR2 SVGIG (reference sequence). This CDR3 comprises 15 residues. Trimming left V 3 bases short and J 4 bases short, with 13 bases between. CDR3 residues: CAWSALGDGANVLTF. CDR3 coding DNA: TGTGCCTGGAGCGCTCTGGGGGACGGGGCCAACGTCCTGACTTTC.

J is TRBJ2-3 and V is TRBV6-5, with TRBD2 matching 8 bases. Germline trimming cut 5 bases from V and 6 bases from J; bases unmatched to any gene: 10. Germline V gene data show CDR1 as MNHEY and CDR2 as SVGAGI. This CDR3 spans 15 amino acids. CDR3 region: CASSRRGAQEDTQYF. The CDR3 nucleotides are TGTGCCAGCAGTCGGCGGGGGGCTCAGGAGGATACGCAGTATTTT.

The chain joins TRBV3-1 (or the pseudogene TRBV3-2) to TRBJ2-7; maybe TRBD2 (6 bases). The germline V gene encodes CDR1 LGHDT and CDR2 YNNKEL (reference sequence). V shed 0 bases and J shed 1 base, with 13 bases lying between them. CDR3 length equals 16 residues. CDR3 DNA: TGTGCCAGCAGCCAAGAGGAGGGTTTCCTATCCTACGAGCAGTACTTC. Its translation is CASSQEEGFLSYEQYF.

This clone has only a few counts. The chain joins TRBV7-6 to TRBJ1-4, with 9 bases matching TRBD1. Germline V gene data show CDR1 as SGHVS and CDR2 as FNYEAQ. CDR3 length: 16 amino acids. After removal of 5 bases from V and 4 bases from J, the junction contained 8 bases not matched to a gene. CDR3 sequence reads: CASSQGPGQGNEKLFF. In nucleotides, the CDR3 is TGTGCCAGCAGCCAGGGTCCGGGACAGGGTAATGAAAAACTGTTTTTT.

The V and J genes are TRBV7-2 and TRBJ2-7, with TRBD2 identical over 8 bases. Looked up from germline, CDR1 is SGHTA and CDR2 is FQGNSA. This CDR3 is built from 19 residues. Trimming at V came to 0 bases and at J to 0 bases, leaving 13 bases not matched to a gene. The CDR3 protein is CASSLAFWRGAYSSYEQYF. The CDR3 nucleotides read TGTGCCAGCAGCTTAGCGTTTTGGCGGGGGGCCTATAGCTCCTACGAGCAGTACTTC.

Note on this clone: Its ends do not fully match the called genes, so a read error is possible. This chain joins TRBV27 and TRBJ1-5; D is unclear. The CDR3 is 13 residues long. Looked up from germline, CDR1 is MNHEY and CDR2 is SMNVEV (reference sequence). CDR3 amino acids: CASSRSSHQPQHF. Written as DNA, the CDR3 is TGTGCCAGCAGCAGATCTAGCCATCAGCCCCAGCATTTT.

The genes are TRBV19 and TRBJ1-2; D remains ambiguous. V lost 6 bases to trimming and J lost 0 bases, with 8 bases between them. The CDR3 totals 13 residues. CDR1 is LNHDA, CDR2 SQIVND, per germline (reference sequence). CDR3 coding DNA: TGTGCCAGTAGCGAGCAGGCTAACTATGGCTACACCTTC. Its translation: CASSEQANYGYTF.

The V and J genes are TRBV3-1 (or the pseudogene TRBV3-2) and TRBJ2-1; D may correspond to TRBD1 or TRBD2 (6 bases each). The V and J ends lost 3 bases and 9 bases respectively, with 18 bases between them. There are 15 residues in the CDR3. Germline V CDR1 and CDR2: LGHDT, YNNKEL (reference sequence). CDR3 sequence reads: CASSHWGAEVSEQFF. The CDR3 DNA is TGTGCCAGCAGCCACTGGGGGGCCGAAGTTAGTGAGCAGTTCTTC.

This chain uses TRBV9 with TRBJ2-1; 7 nucleotides agree with TRBD2. Trimming at V came to 0 bases and at J to 4 bases, leaving 4 bases not matched to a gene. CDR3 length: 15 amino acids. Germline V gene sequence: CDR1 SGDLS, CDR2 YYNGEE. CDR3 bases: TGTGCCAGCAGCGTAGGGGCTAGCGGTTACAATGAGCAGTTCTTC. Amino acids: CASSVGASGYNEQFF. The entire variable domain, with the rest obtained from reference TRBV9 and TRBJ2-1, is as follows: DSGVTQTPKHLITATGQRVTLRCSPRSGDLSVYWYQQSLDQGLQFLIQYYNGEERAKGNILERFSAQQFPDLHSELNLSSLELGDSALYFCASSVGASGYNEQFFGPGTRLTVL.

V gene TRBV2 combines with J gene TRBJ1-2, with TRBD1 matching 7 bases. There are 14 residues in the CDR3. The V gene's germline CDR1 is SNHLY and CDR2 FYNNEI. Unmatched junction bases numbered 11, after V lost 7 bases and J lost 6 bases. CDR3 residues: CASTGQATLDGYTF. CDR3 nucleotides: TGTGCCAGCACAGGACAGGCCACCTTGGATGGCTACACCTTC.

This clone has only one observation. The chain has TRBV2 and TRBJ2-5, with D uncertain. Germline V gives CDR1 SNHLY, CDR2 FYNNEI. The CDR3 consists of 11 residues. V gave up 8 bases and J gave up 3 bases, with 7 bases separating them. The CDR3 DNA is TGTGCCAGCTCCTTTGAAGAGACCCAGTACTTC. The encoded protein is CASSFEETQYF.

This chain connects TRBV10-3 to TRBJ1-5; TRBD1 matches 8 bases. V shed 9 bases and J 7 bases; nucleotides not matched to a gene: 8. CDR3 length: 13 amino acids. CDR1 ENHRY and CDR2 SYGVKD come from the germline V gene. CDR3 region: CAITTGAGQPQHF. The CDR3 DNA sequence: TGTGCCATAACGACAGGGGCTGGACAGCCCCAGCATTTT.

The chain carries TRBV27 and TRBJ2-3; TRBD2 agrees at 8 bases. Germline CDR1 MNHEY, CDR2 SMNVEV (reference sequence). This CDR3 is built from 15 residues. V lost 2 bases, J lost 4 bases, and 5 bases stayed unmatched. CDR3 coding DNA: TGTGCCAGCAGTTTAACGGGGGGGCTTTCAGATACGCAGTATTTT. Residues: CASSLTGGLSDTQYF.

The chain joins TRBV15 to TRBJ2-5; TRBD1 might be the D (5 bases). Trimming left V 3 bases short and J 5 bases short, with 16 bases between. The CDR3 runs to 15 residues. Germline lookup yields CDR1 LNHNV and CDR2 YYDKDF (reference sequence). Written as DNA, the CDR3 is TGTGCCACCAGCAGGACATCAGGGCCTGGGGAGACCCAGTACTTC. Translating it yields CATSRTSGPGETQYF. Using reference TRBV15 and TRBJ2-5 for the parts outside the CDR3, the full variable domain is DAMVIQNPRYQVTQFGKPVTLSCSQTLNHNVMYWYQQKSSQAPKLLFHYYDKDFNNEADTPDNFQSRRPNTSFCFLDIRSPGLGDTAMYLCATSRTSGPGETQYFGPGTRLLVL.

A single count supports this clone. The chain is built from TRBV5-5 and TRBJ1-4; maybe TRBD1 (5 bases). Per germline, CDR1 SGHKS and CDR2 YYEKEE (reference sequence). The germline V and J ends were trimmed by 1 base and 7 bases, with 14 bases remaining between them. The CDR3 is 15 residues long. The CDR3 here is CASSLWGGPVEKLFF. The CDR3 coding sequence is TGTGCCAGCAGCTTGTGGGGGGGACCCGTTGAAAAACTGTTTTTT. Full variable domain (rest looked up from reference TRBV5-5 and TRBJ1-4): DAGVTQSPTHLIKTRGQQVTLRCSPISGHKSVSWYQQVLGQGPQFIFQYYEKEERGRGNFPDRFSARQFPNYSSELNVNALLLGDSALYLCASSLWGGPVEKLFFGSGTQLSVL.

The chain joins TRBV10-2 to TRBJ1-3, with unresolved D. The CDR3 runs 15 residues. CDR1 is WSHSY and CDR2 is SAAADI in the germline V gene. V was cut by 4 bases and J by 4 bases, with 14 bases left in between. The CDR3 protein is CASSVAPGAGNTIYF. CDR3 in DNA: TGCGCCAGCAGTGTGGCGCCCGGTGCGGGAAACACCATATATTTT.

The CDR3 DNA reads TGTGCCAGTTCTGAACAACCGGGCACTGAAGCTTTCTTT. Translating it yields CASSEQPGTEAFF. This chain joins TRBV12-3 or TRBV12-4 and TRBJ1-1; D not certain. Trimming shortened V by 9 bases and J by 4 bases, and 15 bases separated the two germline ends. This CDR3 region has 13 residues.

The V call is TRBV30, the J call TRBJ1-4, with a weak D call TRBD1 (6 bases). There are 14 residues in the CDR3. V was pared by 3 bases and J by 3 bases, with 11 bases between. Germline values: CDR1 GTSNPN, CDR2 SVGIG (reference sequence). The CDR3 loop reads CAWRGGASNEKLFF. CDR3 DNA: TGTGCCTGGAGAGGGGGGGCTTCTAATGAAAAACTGTTTTTT.

This chain links TRBV6-2 or TRBV6-3 with TRBJ2-7, with 8 bases matching TRBD1. The CDR3 sequence is 16 residues long. Germline-derived CDR1 and CDR2 are MNHEY and SVGEGT. Losses at the gene ends were 4 bases for V and 0 bases for J; bases not matched to a gene: 8. The CDR3 region is CASSFPPDRVSYEQYF. DNA for the CDR3: TGTGCCAGCAGTTTCCCACCGGACAGGGTCTCCTACGAGCAGTACTTC.